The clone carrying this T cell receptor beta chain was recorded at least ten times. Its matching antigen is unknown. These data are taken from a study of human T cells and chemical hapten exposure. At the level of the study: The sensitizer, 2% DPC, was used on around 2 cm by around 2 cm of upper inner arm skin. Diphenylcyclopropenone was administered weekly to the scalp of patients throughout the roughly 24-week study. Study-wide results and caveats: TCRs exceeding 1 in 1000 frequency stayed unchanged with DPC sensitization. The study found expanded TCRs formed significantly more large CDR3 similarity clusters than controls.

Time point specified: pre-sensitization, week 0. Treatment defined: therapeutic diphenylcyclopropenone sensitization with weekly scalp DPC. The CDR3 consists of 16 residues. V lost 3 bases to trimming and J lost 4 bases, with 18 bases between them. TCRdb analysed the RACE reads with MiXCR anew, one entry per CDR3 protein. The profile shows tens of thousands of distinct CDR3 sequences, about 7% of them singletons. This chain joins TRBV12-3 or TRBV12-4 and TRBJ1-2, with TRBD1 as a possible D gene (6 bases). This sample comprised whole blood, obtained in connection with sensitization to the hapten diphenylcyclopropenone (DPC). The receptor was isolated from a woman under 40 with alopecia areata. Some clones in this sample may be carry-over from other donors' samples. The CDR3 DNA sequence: TGTGCCAGCAGTTTCGTTCCAGGGGCCATTATCTATGGCTACACCTTC. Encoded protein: CASSFVPGAIIYGYTF.